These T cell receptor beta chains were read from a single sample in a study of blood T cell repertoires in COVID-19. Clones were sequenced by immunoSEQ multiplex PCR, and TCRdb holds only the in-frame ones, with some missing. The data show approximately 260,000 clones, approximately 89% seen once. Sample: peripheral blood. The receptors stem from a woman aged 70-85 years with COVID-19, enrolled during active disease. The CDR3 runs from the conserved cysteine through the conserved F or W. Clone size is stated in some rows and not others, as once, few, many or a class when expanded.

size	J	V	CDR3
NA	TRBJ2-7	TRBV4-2	CASSQGDTSGLYEQYF
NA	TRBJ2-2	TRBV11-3	CASSLQGSDTGELFF
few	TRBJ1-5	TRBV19	CASSGTGGRQPQHF
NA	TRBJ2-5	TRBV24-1	CATGTGRETQYF
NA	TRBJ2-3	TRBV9	CASTPGASPDTQYF
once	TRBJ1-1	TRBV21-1	CASSKADTGNTEAFF
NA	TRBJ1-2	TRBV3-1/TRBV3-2	CASSQEPRNYGYTF
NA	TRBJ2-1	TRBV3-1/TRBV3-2	CASSPGQYNEQFF
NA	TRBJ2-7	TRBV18	CASSPQGASYEQYF
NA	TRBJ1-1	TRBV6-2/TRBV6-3	CASSKQGFTEAFF
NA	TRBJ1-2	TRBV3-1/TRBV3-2	CASSQDETTYGYTF
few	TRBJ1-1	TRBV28	CASLKLGRNTEAFF
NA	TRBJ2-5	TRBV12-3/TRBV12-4	CASTTSVETQYF
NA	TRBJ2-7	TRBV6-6	CASRDPTEQSSYEQYF
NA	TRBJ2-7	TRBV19	CASSISSGYEQYF
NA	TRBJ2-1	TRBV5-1	CASSPGQGWGNEQFF
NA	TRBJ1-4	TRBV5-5	CASSLIRATNEKLFF
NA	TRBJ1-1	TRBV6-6	CASSQLQGFAEAFF
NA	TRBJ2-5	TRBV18	CASSPLDKKTQYF
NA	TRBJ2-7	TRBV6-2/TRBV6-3	CASSYVSGGTFYEQYF
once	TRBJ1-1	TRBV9	CASSVATSGGSTEAFF
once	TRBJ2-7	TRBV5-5	CASSRVAGTGVRDEQYF
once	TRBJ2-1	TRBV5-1	CASSRTSGRAGYEQFF
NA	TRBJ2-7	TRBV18	CASSPPQGPAGEQYF
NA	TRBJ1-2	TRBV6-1	CASSEARTASYGYTF
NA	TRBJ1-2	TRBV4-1	CASSHSSGRGYTF
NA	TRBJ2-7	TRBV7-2	CASSLLADYEQYF
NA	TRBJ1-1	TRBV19	CASSIVKNTEAFF
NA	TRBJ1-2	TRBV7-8	CASSSEQGTNYGYTF